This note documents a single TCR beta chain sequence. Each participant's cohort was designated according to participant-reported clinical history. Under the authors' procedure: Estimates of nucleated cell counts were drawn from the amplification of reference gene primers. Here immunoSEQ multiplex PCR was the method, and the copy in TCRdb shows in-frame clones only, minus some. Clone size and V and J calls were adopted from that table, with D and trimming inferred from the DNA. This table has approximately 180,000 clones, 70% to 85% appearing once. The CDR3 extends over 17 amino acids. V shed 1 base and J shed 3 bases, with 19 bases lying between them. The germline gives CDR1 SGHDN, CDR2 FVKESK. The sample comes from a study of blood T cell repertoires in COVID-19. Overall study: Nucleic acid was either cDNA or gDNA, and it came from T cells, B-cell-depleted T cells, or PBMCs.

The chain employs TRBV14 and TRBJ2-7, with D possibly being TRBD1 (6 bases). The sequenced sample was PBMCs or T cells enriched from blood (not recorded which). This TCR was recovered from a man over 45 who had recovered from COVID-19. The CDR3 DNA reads TGTGCCAGCAGCCAAGGGACAGCGATCACGGTCCACTACGAGCAGTACTTC. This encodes CASSQGTAITVHYEQYF. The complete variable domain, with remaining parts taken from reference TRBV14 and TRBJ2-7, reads EAGVTQFPSHSVIEKGQTVTLRCDPISGHDNLYWYRRVMGKEIKFLLHFVKESKQDESGMPNNRFLAERTGGTYSTLKVQPAELEDSGVYFCASSQGTAITVHYEQYFGPGTRLTVT.